Presented here are 31 T cell receptor beta chains from one specimen sequenced in a study of PD-L1 blockade in urothelial cancer. As to time point: peripheral blood 6 weeks after treatment start. Generated by immunoSEQ multiplex PCR, the TCRdb table keeps only in-frame clones and is missing some. The data contain about 43,000 clones, about four fifths of them singletons. The sample here was PBMCs, taken around atezolizumab (anti-PD-L1) treatment. All receptors derive from a man aged 55 to 70 with urothelial cancer.

The chain couples TRBV30 to TRBJ2-6, with D unresolved. Trimming removed 6 bases at V and 1 base at J, with 7 bases between. CDR3 length: 13 residues. Per the germline V gene, CDR1 is GTSNPN and CDR2 is SVGIG (reference sequence). As DNA, the CDR3 is TGTGCCTGTCAGGTTTCTGGGGCCAACGTCCTGACTTTC. Residues: CACQVSGANVLTF.

This sequence joins TRBV19 and TRBJ1-4; D is undetermined. V was cut by 0 bases and J by 0 bases, with 11 bases left in between. The CDR3 runs to 17 residues. Germline assignment: CDR1 LNHDA and CDR2 SQIVND (reference sequence). CDR3 coding DNA: TGTGCCAGTAGTATAGAATACAGTAGAGCAACTAATGAAAAACTGTTTTTT. Its translation: CASSIEYSRATNEKLFF.

This sequence joins TRBV6-5 and TRBJ1-5; D not certain. V lost 6 bases and J lost 6, with 12 bases in between. Germline values: CDR1 MNHEY, CDR2 SVGAGI. This CDR3 region has 13 residues. In DNA form, the CDR3 reads TGTGCCAGCAGCACCGGCGCGGGTCAGCCCCAGCATTTT. Protein product: CASSTGAGQPQHF.

V and J are TRBV18 and TRBJ1-6; TRBD1 aligns across 8 bases. The CDR3 loop spans 16 amino acids. Germline CDR1 KGHSH, CDR2 LQKENI. V was clipped by 1 base and J by 10 bases; unmatched bases: 9. For the CDR3, the DNA is TGTGCCAGCTCACCACTACCCACAGGGGGAGAATCACCCCTCCACTTT. It is translated as CASSPLPTGGESPLHF.

The rearrangement links TRBV19 to TRBJ1-6; 7 nucleotides agree with TRBD1. CDR3 length: 14 residues. With 7 bases clipped from V and 9 bases from J, the junction kept 9 bases outside the gene matches. Germline CDR1 reads LNHDA; CDR2 reads SQIVND (reference sequence). The CDR3 here is CASNRYRGGSPLHF. The CDR3 DNA sequence: TGTGCCAGTAATAGGTACAGGGGAGGTTCACCCCTCCACTTT.

The chain carries TRBV30 and TRBJ1-2; D is uncertain. The CDR3 covers 17 residues. Trimming removed 4 bases from V and 8 bases from J, with 29 bases in between. The germline V gene has CDR1 GTSNPN and CDR2 SVGIG (reference sequence). The CDR3 DNA sequence: TGTGCCTGGATCACACAAGGGAGGTTTAGTGGGGTCGGAGGCTACACCTTC. It translates to CAWITQGRFSGVGGYTF.

This clone has only one observation. V is TRBV13 and J is TRBJ2-7, with 8 nucleotides matching TRBD1. The V gene end was trimmed by 5 bases and the J gene end by 6 bases; junction bases not matched to a gene: 12. CDR3 length equals 15 residues. CDR1 and CDR2 (germline): PRHDT, FYEKMQ (reference sequence). The DNA for the CDR3 is TGTGCCAGCAGCCGATCGGGACAGGCCTCTACCGAGCAGTACTTC. Translated, it gives CASSRSGQASTEQYF.

The chain combines TRBV5-1 with TRBJ1-3, with TRBD1 identical over 7 bases. Losses at the gene ends were 4 bases for V and 0 bases for J; bases not matched to a gene: 4. The germline gives CDR1 SGHRS, CDR2 YFSETQ. The CDR3 consists of 15 residues. The DNA for the CDR3 is TGCGCCAGCAGCGCCGGGACAGTCTCTGGAAACACCATATATTTT. Translated: CASSAGTVSGNTIYF.

The chain uses TRBV30 and TRBJ2-5; 12 bases map to TRBD2. The CDR3 consists of 16 residues. The V gene's germline CDR1 is GTSNPN and CDR2 SVGIG (reference sequence). J was trimmed by 4 bases and V by 1 base; bases with no gene match: 7. CDR3 sequence reads: CAWSGPSGGALETQYF. CDR3 sequence (DNA): TGTGCCTGGAGTGGCCCTAGCGGGGGGGCCTTAGAGACCCAGTACTTC.

The chain is built from TRBV21-1 and TRBJ2-7; the table's D gene call, TRBD2, was not cross checked with the DNA. TRBV21-1 is a pseudogene. CDR3 length equals 20 residues. DNA of the CDR3: TGTGCCAGCAAATCCCGAGAACAGGGATCGCTAGCGGGGGGGACCTACGAGCAGTACTTC. It codes for CASKSREQGSLAGGTYEQYF.

This chain links TRBV30 with TRBJ1-1; 7 nucleotides agree with TRBD1. Germline CDR1 is GTSNPN and CDR2 is SVGIG (reference sequence). The trim removed 5 bases at V and 1 base at J, leaving 19 bases unmatched. This CDR3 region has 18 residues. For the CDR3, the DNA is TGTGCCTGGGACTCCACCCCCCCACAACGGGACAGGAACACTGAAGCTTTCTTT. It codes for CAWDSTPPQRDRNTEAFF.

The chain is built from TRBV5-1 and TRBJ2-5; 8 nucleotides line up with TRBD1. V lost 4 bases to trimming and J lost 5 bases; unmatched junction nucleotides: 10. CDR1 and CDR2 from the germline V gene are SGHRS and YFSETQ. The CDR3 extends over 15 amino acids. CDR3 in amino acids: CASSPLTGVGETQYF. The CDR3, as DNA: TGCGCCAGCAGCCCCCTGACAGGGGTTGGGGAGACCCAGTACTTC.

The V and J genes are TRBV7-2 and TRBJ2-7; possibly TRBD2 for D (5 bases). This CDR3 is built from 14 residues. In germline, CDR1 is SGHTA, CDR2 FQGNSA. The V gene lost 8 bases and the J gene lost 6 bases, with 20 bases spanning the gap. CDR3 loop: CASGLRVSVGEQYF. The DNA for the CDR3 is TGTGCCAGCGGCCTGCGGGTTTCCGTAGGCGAGCAGTACTTC. Drawing the rest from reference TRBV7-2 and TRBJ2-7, the complete variable domain is GAGVSQSPSNKVTEKGKDVELRCDPISGHTALYWYRQSLGQGLEFLIYFQGNSAPDKSGLPSDRFSAERTGGSVSTLTIQRTQQEDSAVYLCASGLRVSVGEQYFGPGTRLTVT.

The gene calls are TRBV19 and TRBJ1-4; 7 nucleotides agree with TRBD1. The V and J ends lost 6 bases and 4 bases, in that order; junction bases with no gene match: 8. The CDR3 is made up of 15 amino acids. CDR1 is LNHDA, CDR2 SQIVND, per germline (reference sequence). The CDR3 region is CASRDAGTVNEKLFF. CDR3 nucleotides: TGTGCCAGTAGGGACGCCGGGACAGTTAATGAAAAACTGTTTTTT.

This clone came up a few times. The rearrangement uses TRBV5-4 and TRBJ2-1; D possibly corresponds to TRBD1 (5 bases). Trimming left V 0 bases short and J 5 bases short, with 18 bases between. The CDR3 contains 17 residues. Germline V gene sequence: CDR1 SGHNT, CDR2 YYREEE (reference sequence). The CDR3 loop reads CASSLGWGSLLDNEQFF. For the CDR3, the DNA is TGTGCCAGCAGCTTGGGGTGGGGCAGTCTACTCGACAATGAGCAGTTCTTC.

The chain combines TRBV7-2 with TRBJ1-5; the D is unclear. Germline V gene sequence: CDR1 SGHTA, CDR2 FQGNSA. The CDR3 spans 16 residues. Trimming cost V 3 bases and J 2 bases, with 14 bases left between them. The CDR3 protein is CASSFWAGLGNQPQHF. The CDR3 DNA follows: TGTGCCAGCAGCTTTTGGGCTGGGTTGGGCAATCAGCCCCAGCATTTT.

V and J are TRBV5-6 and TRBJ1-3; possible D gene TRBD1, 6 bases. V was clipped by 0 bases and J by 0 bases, with 13 bases between them. The CDR3 runs to 17 residues. Germline V CDR1 and CDR2: SGHDT, YYEEEE. The CDR3 here is CASSLGGRPISGNTIYF. CDR3 in DNA: TGTGCCAGCAGCTTGGGGGGGCGGCCGATCTCTGGAAACACCATATATTTT.

The chain couples TRBV5-1 to TRBJ1-6; tentative D call: TRBD1 (5 bases). Trimming removed 3 bases from V and 8 bases from J, with 6 bases in between. The CDR3 has 12 amino acids. Looked up from germline, CDR1 is SGHRS and CDR2 is YFSETQ. Written as DNA, the CDR3 is TGCGCCAGCAGCTGGGGGGATTCACCCCTCCACTTT. Amino acid sequence: CASSWGDSPLHF.

This rearrangement joins TRBV7-2 to TRBJ2-5; tentatively, D is TRBD2 (7 bases). The V and J ends lost 2 bases and 5 bases respectively, with 9 bases between them. The CDR3 is 13 amino acids. CDR1 and CDR2 from the germline V gene are SGHTA and FQGNSA. CDR3 bases: TGTGCCAGCAGCTTAAGGGGGGGGGAGACCCAGTACTTC. Residues: CASSLRGGETQYF.

This chain joins TRBV4-1 and TRBJ2-5; possibly TRBD2 for D (5 bases). This CDR3 region has 14 residues. Between the trimmed V and J ends, which lost 1 base and 5 bases, there was a span of 11 bases. CDR1 is MGHRA, CDR2 YSYEKL, per germline. The CDR3 sequence: CASSQGTGRETQYF. The CDR3 bases are TGCGCCAGCAGCCAAGGGACTGGCCGGGAGACCCAGTACTTC.

V and J are TRBV10-3 and TRBJ1-2; TRBD1 agrees at 7 bases. The V segment lost 6 bases and the J segment 4 bases; nucleotides outside the gene matches: 5. This CDR3 is 13 amino acids long. Germline CDR1 ENHRY, CDR2 SYGVKD. This chain's CDR3 is CAISEGQSYGYTF. In DNA, the CDR3 is TGTGCCATCAGCGAGGGACAGAGCTATGGCTACACCTTC.

This chain uses TRBV10-3 with TRBJ2-7, with TRBD1 as a possible D gene (5 bases). The CDR3 is 13 amino acids. Germline CDR1 ENHRY, CDR2 SYGVKD. V was trimmed by 6 bases and J by 5 bases, leaving 14 bases between them. CDR3 in amino acids: CAIRGAGRDEQYF. CDR3 bases: TGTGCCATCAGAGGAGCAGGGCGCGACGAGCAGTACTTC.

This chain joins TRBV27 and TRBJ2-5; D perhaps matches TRBD1 (5 bases). CDR1 and CDR2 from the germline V gene are MNHEY and SMNVEV (reference sequence). Deletions cut 3 bases from V and 5 bases from J, with 10 bases between. This CDR3 has 13 amino acids. CDR3 sequence reads: CASSLGRAETQYF. CDR3 bases: TGTGCCAGCAGTTTGGGCAGGGCTGAGACCCAGTACTTC.

The V and J genes are TRBV5-1 and TRBJ2-1, with TRBD1 matching 7 bases. Germline lookup yields CDR1 SGHRS and CDR2 YFSETQ. After removal of 4 bases from V and 3 bases from J, the junction contained 4 bases not matched to a gene. The CDR3 length is 14 residues. DNA of the CDR3: TGCGCCAGCAGCCCCCGGGACAGCTACAATGAGCAGTTCTTC. It encodes CASSPRDSYNEQFF.

The chain carries TRBV11-2 and TRBJ2-7; TRBD2 agrees at 8 bases. The trim removed 3 bases at V and 3 bases at J, leaving 4 bases unmatched. Germline V gene data show CDR1 as SGHAT and CDR2 as FQNNGV. This CDR3 region has 14 residues. CDR3 protein: CASSFGGGLYEQYF. The DNA for the CDR3 is TGTGCCAGCAGCTTCGGGGGGGGTCTCTACGAGCAGTACTTC.

The V and J genes are TRBV19 and TRBJ2-3; D gene unclear. This CDR3 is 13 amino acids long. The germline V and J ends were trimmed by 4 bases and 1 base, with 6 bases remaining between them. Germline V lookup: CDR1 LNHDA, CDR2 SQIVND (reference sequence). The CDR3 DNA follows: TGTGCCAGTAGTACCCCTGGCACAGATACGCAGTATTTT. Amino acid sequence: CASSTPGTDTQYF.

The J gene is TRBJ2-3, the V gene TRBV4-1; 8 nucleotides line up with TRBD2. The CDR3 is 15 amino acids. Germline CDR1 and CDR2: MGHRA and YSYEKL. After removal of 6 bases from V and 3 bases from J, the junction contained 8 bases not matched to a gene. CDR3 bases: TGCGCCAGCAGAGGGGGAGCGGGGGAAACAGATACGCAGTATTTT. Translated: CASRGGAGETDTQYF.

The rearrangement joins TRBV19 to TRBJ2-1; D is possibly TRBD1 (5 bases). CDR3 length: 16 residues. V lost 4 bases and J lost 5, with 18 bases in between. Germline values: CDR1 LNHDA, CDR2 SQIVND (reference sequence). The CDR3 bases are TGTGCCAGTAGTAGCCCTTTAGGGGCTTTTGACAATGAGCAGTTCTTC. Its translation is CASSSPLGAFDNEQFF.

The chain combines TRBV12-5 with TRBJ2-3; TRBD2 might be the D (5 bases). Trimming removed 0 bases from V and 7 bases from J, with 8 bases in between. The germline CDR1 and CDR2 sequences are LGHNT and FRNRAP. The CDR3 is 13 residues long. CDR3 loop: CASGLVGRNTQYF. CDR3 in DNA: TGTGCTAGTGGTTTGGTAGGGAGAAATACGCAGTATTTT.

CDR3 loop: CASSGEPHTSYNEQFF. The CDR3 DNA sequence: TGTGCCAGCAGCGGGGAGCCACATACGTCCTACAATGAGCAGTTCTTC. The J gene is TRBJ2-1, the V gene TRBV7-9; weak D call: TRBD2 (5 bases). The CDR3 length is 16 residues. The V and J ends lost 5 bases and 1 base respectively, with 15 bases between them. Germline values: CDR1 SEHNR, CDR2 FQNEAQ (reference sequence).

V gene TRBV2 combines with J gene TRBJ1-2; 8 bases are shared with TRBD1. Germline CDR1 reads SNHLY; CDR2 reads FYNNEI. Trimming removed 4 bases from V and 0 bases from J; junction bases left unmatched: 1. CDR3 length equals 14 residues. CDR3 residues: CASSGQGPNYGYTF. As DNA, the CDR3 is TGTGCCAGCAGTGGACAGGGGCCTAACTATGGCTACACCTTC. Filled out from reference TRBV2 and TRBJ1-2, the complete variable domain reads EPEVTQTPSHQVTQMGQEVILRCVPISNHLYFYWYRQILGQKVEFLVSFYNNEISEKSEIFDDQFSVERPDGSNFTLKIRSTKLEDSAMYFCASSGQGPNYGYTFGSGTRLTVV.